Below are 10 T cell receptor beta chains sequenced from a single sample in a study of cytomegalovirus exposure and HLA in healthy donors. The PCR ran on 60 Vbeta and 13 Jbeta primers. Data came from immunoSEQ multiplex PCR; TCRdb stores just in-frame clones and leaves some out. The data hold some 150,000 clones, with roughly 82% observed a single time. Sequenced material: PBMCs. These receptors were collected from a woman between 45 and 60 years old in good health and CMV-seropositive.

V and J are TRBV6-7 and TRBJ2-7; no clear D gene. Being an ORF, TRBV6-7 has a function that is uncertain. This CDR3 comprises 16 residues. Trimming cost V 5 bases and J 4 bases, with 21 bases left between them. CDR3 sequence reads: CASSHAPNPLGYEQYF. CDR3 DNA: TGTGCCAGCAGTCACGCCCCTAATCCCCTCGGTTACGAGCAGTACTTC.

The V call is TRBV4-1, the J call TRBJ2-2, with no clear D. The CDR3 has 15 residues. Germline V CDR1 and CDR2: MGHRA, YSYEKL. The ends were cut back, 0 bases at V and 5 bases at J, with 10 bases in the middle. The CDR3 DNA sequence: TGCGCCAGCAGCCAAGAGGTTACGGGTACCGGGGAGCTGTTTTTT. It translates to CASSQEVTGTGELFF.

Here the CDR3 DNA reads TGTGCCAGCAGTTACATCAATGAGCAGTTCTTC. It translates to CASSYINEQFF. The chain is built from TRBV6-1 and TRBJ2-1; D remains ambiguous. Germline V lookup: CDR1 MNHNS, CDR2 SASEGT. This CDR3 has 11 residues. The V end was cut by 5 bases, the J end by 6 bases, with 5 bases between.

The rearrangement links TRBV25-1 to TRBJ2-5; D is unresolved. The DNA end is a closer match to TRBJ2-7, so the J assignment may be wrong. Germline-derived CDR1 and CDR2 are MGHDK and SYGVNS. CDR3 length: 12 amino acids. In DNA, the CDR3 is TGTGCCAGCAGTGGTCCGCTCTACGAGCAGTACTTC. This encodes CASSGPLYEQYF.

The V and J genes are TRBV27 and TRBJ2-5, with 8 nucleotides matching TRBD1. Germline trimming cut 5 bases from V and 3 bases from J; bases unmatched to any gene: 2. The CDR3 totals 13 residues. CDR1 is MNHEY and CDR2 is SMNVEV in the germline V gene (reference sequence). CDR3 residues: CASSPTGEETQYF. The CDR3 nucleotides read TGTGCCAGCAGTCCGACAGGGGAAGAGACCCAGTACTTC.

Here the CDR3 reads CASSLDRQGTNSPLHF. CDR3 DNA: TGCGCCAGCAGCTTGGACCGACAGGGAACTAATTCACCCCTCCACTTT. The rearrangement links TRBV5-1 to TRBJ1-6; 7 bases line up with TRBD1. The CDR3 is 16 amino acids. The germline V gene has CDR1 SGHRS and CDR2 YFSETQ. The V segment lost 0 bases and the J segment 6 bases; nucleotides outside the gene matches: 6.

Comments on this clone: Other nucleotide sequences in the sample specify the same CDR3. The CDR3 loop is CASSLGGRTEAFF. The CDR3 DNA sequence: TGTGCCAGCAGCTTAGGAGGGCGGACTGAAGCTTTCTTT. The gene calls are TRBV7-2 and TRBJ1-1, with D hard to call. Germline CDR1 is SGHTA and CDR2 is FQGNSA. The CDR3 sequence is 13 residues long. V was pared by 1 base and J by 5 bases, with 8 bases between.

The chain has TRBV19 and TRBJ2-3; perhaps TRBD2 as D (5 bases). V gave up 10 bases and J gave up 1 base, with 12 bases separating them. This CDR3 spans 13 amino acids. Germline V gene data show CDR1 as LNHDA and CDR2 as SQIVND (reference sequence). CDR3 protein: CAIRKAGTDTQYF. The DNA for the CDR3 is TGTGCCATCCGAAAAGCGGGCACAGATACGCAGTATTTT.

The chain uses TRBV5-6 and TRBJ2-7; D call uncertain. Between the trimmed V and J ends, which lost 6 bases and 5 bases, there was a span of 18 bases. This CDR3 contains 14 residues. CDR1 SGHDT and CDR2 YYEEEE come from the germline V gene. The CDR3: CASNLLQRAHEQYF. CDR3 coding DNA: TGTGCCAGCAATCTCTTACAGAGAGCTCACGAGCAGTACTTC.

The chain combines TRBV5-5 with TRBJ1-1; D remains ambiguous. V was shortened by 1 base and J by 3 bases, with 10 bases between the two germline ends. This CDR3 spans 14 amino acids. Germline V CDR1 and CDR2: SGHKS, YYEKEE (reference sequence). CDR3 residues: CASSLRAEDTEAFF. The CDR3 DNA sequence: TGTGCCAGCAGCTTGAGGGCGGAGGACACTGAAGCTTTCTTT.